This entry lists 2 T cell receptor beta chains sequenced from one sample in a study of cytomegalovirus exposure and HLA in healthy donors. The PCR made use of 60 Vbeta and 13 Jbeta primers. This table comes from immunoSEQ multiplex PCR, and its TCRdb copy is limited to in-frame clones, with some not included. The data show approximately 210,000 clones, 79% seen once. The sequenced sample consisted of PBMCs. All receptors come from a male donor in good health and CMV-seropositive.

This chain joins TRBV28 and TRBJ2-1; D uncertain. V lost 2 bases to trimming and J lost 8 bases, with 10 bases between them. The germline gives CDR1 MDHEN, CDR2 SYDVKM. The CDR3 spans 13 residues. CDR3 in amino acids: CASSLEAPDEQFF. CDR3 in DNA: TGTGCCAGCAGTTTAGAGGCCCCGGATGAGCAGTTCTTC.

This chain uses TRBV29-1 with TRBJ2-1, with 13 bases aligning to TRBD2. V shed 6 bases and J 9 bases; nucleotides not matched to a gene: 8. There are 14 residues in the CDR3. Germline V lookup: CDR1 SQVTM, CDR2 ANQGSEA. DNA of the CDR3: TGCAGCGTGGGACTAGCGGGATTATGGTCTGAGCAGTTCTTC. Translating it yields CSVGLAGLWSEQFF.